This T cell receptor beta chain derives from a study of blood T cell repertoires in COVID-19. Measured with immunoSEQ multiplex PCR; TCRdb has only the in-frame clones, and not every one. Here the sample spans 200,000 or so clones, around 80% being singletons. With 3 bases clipped from V and 4 bases from J, the junction kept 7 bases outside the gene matches. The CDR3 is 15 residues long. Looked up from germline, CDR1 is MGHDK and CDR2 is SYGVNS. The TCR comes from a woman older than 75 with acute or convalescent COVID-19. The gene calls are TRBV25-1 and TRBJ2-3; 7 positions agree with TRBD1. The sample taken for sequencing was peripheral blood. CDR3 in amino acids: CASSDTGQISDTQYF. The CDR3, as DNA: TGTGCCAGCAGTGACACGGGACAGATTTCAGATACGCAGTATTTT.